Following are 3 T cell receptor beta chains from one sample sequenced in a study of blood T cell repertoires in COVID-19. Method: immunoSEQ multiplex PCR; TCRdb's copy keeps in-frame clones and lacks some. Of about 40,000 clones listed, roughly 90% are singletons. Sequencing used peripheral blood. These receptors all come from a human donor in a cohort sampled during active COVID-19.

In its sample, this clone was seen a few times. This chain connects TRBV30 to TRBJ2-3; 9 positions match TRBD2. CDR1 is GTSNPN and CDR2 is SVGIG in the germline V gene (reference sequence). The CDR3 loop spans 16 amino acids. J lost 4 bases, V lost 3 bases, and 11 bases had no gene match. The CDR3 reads CAWSKNPGLAPDTQYF. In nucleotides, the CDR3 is TGTGCCTGGAGCAAAAATCCGGGACTAGCTCCAGATACGCAGTATTTT.

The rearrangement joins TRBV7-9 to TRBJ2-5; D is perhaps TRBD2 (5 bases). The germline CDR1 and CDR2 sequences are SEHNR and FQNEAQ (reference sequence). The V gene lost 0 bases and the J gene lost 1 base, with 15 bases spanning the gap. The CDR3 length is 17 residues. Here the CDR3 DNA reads TGTGCCAGCAGCTTAGCGCGAGGGTTCGCAGTCCAAGAGACCCAGTACTTC. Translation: CASSLARGFAVQETQYF.

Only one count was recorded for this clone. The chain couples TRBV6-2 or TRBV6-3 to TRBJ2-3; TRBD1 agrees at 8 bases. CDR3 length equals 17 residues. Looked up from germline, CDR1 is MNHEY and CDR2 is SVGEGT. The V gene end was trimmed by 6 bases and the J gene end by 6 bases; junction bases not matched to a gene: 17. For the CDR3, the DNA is TGTGCCAGCAGCCGACCGCGGACAGGGAGAGGTAGGGATACGCAGTATTTT. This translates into CASSRPRTGRGRDTQYF.